These 31 T cell receptor beta chains originate from one sample sequenced in a study of T-cell reconstitution after alpha-beta-depleted transplantation in children. Unique molecular identifiers were incorporated when the TCRbeta library was constructed. TCRdb re-called the PCR reads through MiXCR, storing one row per CDR3 protein. The table has just under 350,000 distinct CDR3 sequences, around 16% seen once. The sample here was PBMCs, mostly from graft donor cells, taken 360 days after TCRalphabeta/CD19-depleted stem cell transplant. The receptors here all came from a male patient aged 2-9 years who had a stem cell transplant for acute lymphoblastic leukemia, so the T cells may come from the graft donor.

The chain uses TRBV9 and TRBJ2-3; perhaps TRBD1 as D (6 bases). CDR1 is SGDLS and CDR2 is YYNGEE in the germline V gene. The ends were cut back, 0 bases at V and 6 bases at J, with 14 bases in the middle. CDR3 length equals 15 residues. CDR3 amino acids: CASSVAAGQSDTQYF. DNA of the CDR3: TGTGCCAGCAGCGTAGCGGCAGGACAGTCGGATACGCAGTATTTT.

This clonotype turned up a few times. The rearrangement joins TRBV4-1 to TRBJ2-3, with TRBD1 as a possible D gene (7 bases). Per the germline V gene, CDR1 is MGHRA and CDR2 is YSYEKL. The V end lost 2 bases, the J end lost 0 bases, and 12 bases lay between the germline ends. The CDR3 has 16 amino acids. CDR3 residues: CASSQRGRGSTDTQYF. In DNA form, the CDR3 reads TGCGCCAGCAGCCAAAGGGGGCGGGGCAGCACAGATACGCAGTATTTT.

V and J are TRBV5-1 and TRBJ2-7, with D maybe TRBD2 (5 bases). The germline CDR1 and CDR2 sequences are SGHRS and YFSETQ. Deletions cut 0 bases from V and 5 bases from J, with 12 bases between. The CDR3 contains 14 residues. DNA for the CDR3: TGCGCCAGCAGCTTGGGCTCTCAGCGGAACGAGCAGTACTTC. Its translation: CASSLGSQRNEQYF. Supplemented by reference TRBV5-1 and TRBJ2-7, the full variable domain reads KAGVTQTPRYLIKTRGQQVTLSCSPISGHRSVSWYQQTPGQGLQFLFEYFSETQRNKGNFPGRFSGRQFSNSRSEMNVSTLELGDSALYLCASSLGSQRNEQYFGPGTRLTVT.

This clonotype has only a few counts. The rearrangement joins TRBV4-1 to TRBJ2-2, with D maybe TRBD2 (5 bases). Germline V gives CDR1 MGHRA, CDR2 YSYEKL. V gave up 1 base and J gave up 6 bases, with 6 bases separating them. The CDR3 spans 13 residues. Here the CDR3 reads CASSQARAGELFF. CDR3 coding DNA: TGCGCCAGCAGCCAAGCGAGGGCCGGGGAGCTGTTTTTT.

There are a few counts of this clonotype. The chain couples TRBV3-1 to TRBJ2-5; D gene ambiguous. V was trimmed by 1 base and J by 2 bases, leaving 14 bases between them. The CDR3 runs 16 residues. CDR1 and CDR2 from the germline V gene are LGHDT and YNNKEL (reference sequence). The CDR3 bases are TGTGCCAGCAGCCAAGGTGGATCGCTACAACAAGAGACCCAGTACTTC. It codes for CASSQGGSLQQETQYF.

This clonotype came up many times. This chain links TRBV5-6 with TRBJ2-7; no clear D gene. This CDR3 is 13 amino acids long. Trimming cost V 4 bases and J 3 bases, with 11 bases left between them. Germline-derived CDR1 and CDR2 are SGHDT and YYEEEE. DNA of the CDR3: TGTGCCAGCAGCATCAGTAGGGTCTACGAGCAGTACTTC. Translating it yields CASSISRVYEQYF.

Only a few counts were recorded for this clonotype. CDR3 nucleotide sequence: TGTGCCAGCAGCTTGTCATCAGGGCTCGCTTTCTTT. It translates to CASSLSSGLAFF. The chain is built from TRBV7-9 and TRBJ1-1; perhaps TRBD1 as D (5 bases). The germline V gene has CDR1 SEHNR and CDR2 FQNEAQ (reference sequence). The CDR3 consists of 12 residues. V shed 3 bases and J shed 11 bases, with 13 bases lying between them.

This clonotype was recorded a few times. The CDR3 carries no conserved terminal phenylalanine or tryptophan, so it likely arises from a read error. Because the CDR3's place on the DNA is in doubt, the DNA is left out and the CDR3 is given as listed by TCRdb. The genes are TRBV29-1 and TRBJ1-1; the table's D call, TRBD1, was not checked against the DNA. CDR1 is SQVTM and CDR2 is ANQGSEA in the germline V gene. The CDR3 is 11 residues long, ends included. The CDR3 region is CSVELPPRPAR.

The V and J genes are TRBV6-6 and TRBJ1-1; no definite D call. Deletions cut 5 bases from V and 7 bases from J, with 14 bases between. Germline V gives CDR1 MNHNY, CDR2 SVGAGI (reference sequence). The CDR3 consists of 13 residues. The CDR3 nucleotides are TGTGCCAGCAGTGTAGGACCTACTTTTGAAGCTTTCTTT. It yields the protein CASSVGPTFEAFF.

The genes are TRBV28 and TRBJ1-5; 8 bases align to TRBD1. Germline V gene sequence: CDR1 MDHEN, CDR2 SYDVKM. CDR3 length: 17 amino acids. V lost 6 bases to trimming and J lost 0 bases; unmatched junction nucleotides: 10. CDR3 sequence (DNA): TGTGCCAGCAGCACCGGGACAGGTCGATATAGCAATCAGCCCCAGCATTTT. It translates to CASSTGTGRYSNQPQHF.

The table lists this clonotype with a few counts. The V gene is TRBV12-3 or TRBV12-4, the J gene TRBJ2-7; D not resolved. Trimming shortened V by 7 bases and J by 2 bases, and 12 bases separated the two germline ends. The CDR3 consists of 13 residues. CDR3 nucleotides: TGTGCCAGCACCCCGGAGAATGCCTACGAGCAGTACTTC. Encoded protein: CASTPENAYEQYF.

Ten or more counts support this clonotype. The J gene is TRBJ2-3, the V gene TRBV3-1, with 12 bases identical to TRBD2. This CDR3 comprises 17 residues. Germline V gene sequence: CDR1 LGHDT, CDR2 YNNKEL (reference sequence). J lost 2 bases, V lost 4 bases, and 7 bases had no gene match. This CDR3 reads CASSPGLAGGHTDTQYF. CDR3 coding DNA: TGTGCCAGCAGCCCGGGTCTAGCGGGAGGGCACACAGATACGCAGTATTTT.

The chain employs TRBV9 and TRBJ2-7; TRBD1 agrees at 8 bases. The CDR3 totals 16 residues. J was trimmed by 4 bases and V by 0 bases; bases with no gene match: 9. The germline V gene encodes CDR1 SGDLS and CDR2 YYNGEE. CDR3 amino acids: CASSVEGGTGIYEQYF. DNA of the CDR3: TGTGCCAGCAGCGTAGAGGGTGGGACAGGCATATACGAGCAGTACTTC. Full variable domain (remainder filled in from reference TRBV9 and TRBJ2-7): DSGVTQTPKHLITATGQRVTLRCSPRSGDLSVYWYQQSLDQGLQFLIQYYNGEERAKGNILERFSAQQFPDLHSELNLSSLELGDSALYFCASSVEGGTGIYEQYFGPGTRLTVT.

This clonotype was picked up a small number of times. This chain links TRBV4-1 with TRBJ1-1; TRBD1 aligns across 7 bases. Germline V gives CDR1 MGHRA, CDR2 YSYEKL. Trimming cost V 3 bases and J 3 bases; bases outside gene matches: 19. CDR3 length equals 19 residues. The CDR3 DNA is TGCGCCAGCAGCCACAGCCCCCGGGACAGCTTTCGGTTGGACACTGAAGCTTTCTTT. Amino acid sequence: CASSHSPRDSFRLDTEAFF.

This clonotype has more than one count but fewer than ten. This chain joins TRBV11-3 and TRBJ2-2; D is undetermined. The CDR3 loop spans 12 amino acids. Trimming shortened V by 5 bases and J by 6 bases, and 7 bases separated the two germline ends. Germline CDR1 reads SGHNT; CDR2 reads YENEEA. In DNA, the CDR3 is TGTGCCAGCAGCCAAGGCCCCGGGGAGCTGTTTTTT. Protein: CASSQGPGELFF.

This sequence joins TRBV20-1 and TRBJ2-5; 7 nucleotides align to TRBD2. The CDR3 length is 13 residues. Germline CDR1 DFQATT, CDR2 SNEGSKA (reference sequence). With 6 bases clipped from V and 6 bases from J, the junction kept 10 bases outside the gene matches. The CDR3 spells CSALVPGGKTQYF. Here the CDR3 DNA reads TGCAGTGCCCTTGTACCGGGGGGAAAGACCCAGTACTTC.

This clonotype was seen more than once but under ten times. This chain links TRBV6-5 with TRBJ2-2; D may be TRBD1 (5 bases). Germline CDR1 reads MNHEY; CDR2 reads SVGAGI. The CDR3 is 14 residues long. The germline V and J ends were trimmed by 0 bases and 6 bases, with 8 bases remaining between them. The CDR3 nucleotides are TGTGCCAGCAGTTACTCTCCAGGGCCCGGGGAGCTGTTTTTT. It codes for CASSYSPGPGELFF.

The chain combines TRBV15 with TRBJ1-5; D is possibly TRBD1 (6 bases). CDR1 is LNHNV, CDR2 YYDKDF, per germline (reference sequence). V dropped 0 bases and J dropped 6 bases, with 12 bases sitting between them. This CDR3 comprises 15 residues. DNA of the CDR3: TGTGCCACCAGCAGAGATCGGGGGGCAAGTCAGCCCCAGCATTTT. As protein: CATSRDRGASQPQHF.

There are many counts of this clonotype. The rearrangement uses TRBV24-1 and TRBJ2-5; perhaps TRBD1 as D (5 bases). The CDR3 totals 14 residues. V was shortened by 6 bases and J by 3 bases, with 13 bases between the two germline ends. Germline V gene sequence: CDR1 KGHDR, CDR2 SFDVKD. CDR3 coding DNA: TGTGCCACCAGTTTCCCCCCGGACAAAGAGACCCAGTACTTC. Residues: CATSFPPDKETQYF.

The chain combines TRBV4-1 with TRBJ2-1, with D hard to call. This CDR3 is 14 amino acids long. V lost 3 bases, J lost 8 bases, and 14 bases lay in between. Germline assignment: CDR1 MGHRA and CDR2 YSYEKL. CDR3 sequence (DNA): TGCGCCAGCAGCCAGGCCCTTCTAAGTGATGAGCAGTTCTTC. This codes for CASSQALLSDEQFF.

This clonotype was seen a handful of times. The chain is built from TRBV12-3 or TRBV12-4 and TRBJ2-4; tentatively, D is TRBD1 (5 bases). This CDR3 contains 10 residues. V lost 7 bases and J 7 bases, leaving 5 bases between the germline ends. The CDR3 loop reads CASKGNIQYF. The CDR3 DNA reads TGTGCCAGCAAGGGGAACATTCAGTACTTC.

The V and J genes are TRBV13 and TRBJ2-3; no definite D call. Germline V CDR1 and CDR2: PRHDT, FYEKMQ (reference sequence). The V end lost 0 bases, the J end lost 2 bases, and 12 bases lay between the germline ends. This CDR3 contains 16 residues. The CDR3 sequence: CASSLGASAFTDTQYF. The CDR3 DNA sequence: TGTGCCAGCAGCTTAGGGGCCTCAGCCTTCACAGATACGCAGTATTTT.

V is TRBV18 and J is TRBJ2-5, with no clear D. This CDR3 contains 15 residues. Germline V gene sequence: CDR1 KGHSH, CDR2 LQKENI. V was shortened by 3 bases and J by 5 bases, with 16 bases between the two germline ends. The CDR3 DNA reads as TGTGCCAGCTCACCCGGACGGATCGCCGGGGAGACCCAGTACTTC. Translated, it gives CASSPGRIAGETQYF.

This clonotype has only a few counts. The chain joins TRBV3-1 to TRBJ2-7; D ambiguous. In germline, CDR1 is LGHDT, CDR2 YNNKEL (reference sequence). The CDR3 has 13 residues. Trimming stripped 4 bases from V and 3 bases from J, with 10 bases between. Here the CDR3 reads CASSPTDRYEQYF. Written as DNA, the CDR3 is TGTGCCAGCAGCCCAACCGATCGCTACGAGCAGTACTTC.

The chain carries TRBV12-3 or TRBV12-4 and TRBJ1-5; D unresolved. V dropped 7 bases and J dropped 6 bases, with 16 bases sitting between them. The length of the CDR3 is 14 residues. The CDR3 DNA is TGTGCCAGCACCCCCGGGCCCAGAGGTCAGCCCCAGCATTTT. Translated, it gives CASTPGPRGQPQHF.

This clonotype was counted at least ten times. J is TRBJ2-3 and V is TRBV7-8; tentatively, D is TRBD1 or TRBD2 (5 bases each). The CDR3 runs 17 residues. V lost 5 bases and J 5 bases, leaving 23 bases between the germline ends. From germline, CDR1 is SGHVS and CDR2 FQNEAQ. CDR3: CASSVNRGRTWGDTQYF. DNA of the CDR3: TGTGCCAGCAGCGTCAATAGAGGGCGGACATGGGGAGATACGCAGTATTTT.

The V and J genes are TRBV9 and TRBJ2-1; possibly TRBD2 for D (5 bases). V dropped 0 bases and J dropped 4 bases, with 11 bases sitting between them. The CDR3 is 15 residues long. Germline V lookup: CDR1 SGDLS, CDR2 YYNGEE. For the CDR3, the DNA is TGTGCCAGCAGCGTAGACGGACTTAAATACAATGAGCAGTTCTTC. Translation: CASSVDGLKYNEQFF.

This clonotype was seen more than once but under ten times. The DNA of the CDR3 is TGTGCCAGCAGCCCACATGGGACCGAACGCACAGATACGCAGTATTTT. The encoded protein is CASSPHGTERTDTQYF. The J gene is TRBJ2-3, the V gene TRBV7-3; D assignment may be TRBD1 or TRBD2 (5 bases each). The CDR3 sequence is 16 residues long. Germline V CDR1 and CDR2: SGHTA, FQGTGA. Trimming removed 5 bases at V and 1 base at J, with 16 bases between. The variable domain in full, with the rest retrieved from reference TRBV7-3 and TRBJ2-3, is GAGVSQTPSNKVTEKGKYVELRCDPISGHTALYWYRQSLGQGPEFLIYFQGTGAADDSGLPNDRFFAVRPEGSVSTLKIQRTERGDSAVYLCASSPHGTERTDTQYFGPGTRLTVL.

This clonotype was seen at least ten times. This sequence joins TRBV19 and TRBJ1-5, with 8 bases matching TRBD1. V shed 4 bases and J 2 bases; nucleotides not matched to a gene: 10. The CDR3 loop spans 17 amino acids. Looked up from germline, CDR1 is LNHDA and CDR2 is SQIVND (reference sequence). The CDR3 spells CASSTQGAGGGNQPQHF. Written as DNA, the CDR3 is TGTGCCAGTAGTACTCAGGGGGCTGGGGGCGGCAATCAGCCCCAGCATTTT.

In its sample, this clonotype was seen many times. V and J are TRBV10-2 and TRBJ2-7; tentative D call: TRBD2 (6 bases). V gave up 8 bases and J gave up 5 bases, with 16 bases separating them. The germline CDR1 and CDR2 sequences are WSHSY and SAAADI. This CDR3 spans 13 amino acids. CDR3 in DNA: TGCGCCAGCGCCGGGACTGGCTCTGACGAGCAGTACTTC. It translates to CASAGTGSDEQYF.

This clonotype was counted between two and nine times. The CDR3 DNA is TGTGCCAGCTCACCACGCCAGTCCAACTATGGCTACACCTTC. Translation gives CASSPRQSNYGYTF. The V and J genes are TRBV18 and TRBJ1-2, with D unclear. The CDR3 consists of 14 residues. Germline V CDR1 and CDR2: KGHSH, LQKENI. Between the trimmed V and J ends, which lost 1 base and 2 bases, there was a span of 8 bases.